What follows are 31 T cell receptor beta chains derived from one specimen sequenced in a study of human T cells and chemical hapten exposure. TCRdb processed the RACE reads anew with MiXCR; each CDR3 protein has one entry. The table shows approximately 120,000 distinct CDR3 sequences, with roughly a tenth occurring only once. Time point specified: patch test 2, 6 weeks after DPC sensitization. Described treatment: therapeutic diphenylcyclopropenone sensitization with weekly scalp DPC. The source material was whole blood, sampled in connection with sensitization to the hapten diphenylcyclopropenone (DPC). Receptors were obtained from a woman between 40 and 55 years old with alopecia areata. Some clones in this sample may be carry-over from other donors' samples.

The table lists this clonotype with a few counts. This chain joins TRBV12-3 or TRBV12-4 and TRBJ1-1; possible D gene TRBD1, 6 bases. This CDR3 is 12 amino acids long. Deletions cut 3 bases from V and 8 bases from J, with 10 bases between. CDR3 residues: CASSFWTVEAFF. The CDR3 region has the DNA TGTGCCAGCAGTTTCTGGACAGTCGAAGCTTTCTTT.

This clonotype was detected a few times. The genes are TRBV12-3 or TRBV12-4 and TRBJ2-5, with TRBD1 matching over 10 bases. The CDR3 sequence is 15 residues long. Losses at the gene ends were 1 base for V and 4 bases for J; bases not matched to a gene: 3. The CDR3 is CASSLGQGARETQYF. The DNA of the CDR3 is TGTGCCAGCAGTTTAGGACAGGGGGCAAGAGAGACCCAGTACTTC.

The gene calls are TRBV4-1 and TRBJ1-3; the D is unclear. Looked up from germline, CDR1 is MGHRA and CDR2 is YSYEKL. This CDR3 is 16 amino acids long. Trimming cost V 0 bases and J 2 bases, with 11 bases left between them. The CDR3 DNA reads TGCGCCAGCAGCCAAGATGGGAACAGAGCTGGAAACACCATATATTTT. Translating it yields CASSQDGNRAGNTIYF.

This chain links TRBV2 with TRBJ1-1; no reliable D call. This CDR3 contains 12 residues. Germline V gene sequence: CDR1 SNHLY, CDR2 FYNNEI. V was clipped by 10 bases and J by 1 base, with 10 bases between them. CDR3 coding DNA: TGTGCCATCGTCCCGCCGAACACTGAAGCTTTCTTT. Translated: CAIVPPNTEAFF.

The table lists this clonotype with many counts. The chain links TRBV5-5 to TRBJ1-1, with D hard to call. With 0 bases removed from V and 0 bases from J, the gap between germline ends came to 9 bases. Germline CDR1 reads SGHKS; CDR2 reads YYEKEE (reference sequence). The CDR3 extends over 15 amino acids. The chain's CDR3 is CASSLGPDLNTEAFF. CDR3 in DNA: TGTGCCAGCAGCTTGGGTCCGGATCTGAACACTGAAGCTTTCTTT.

This clonotype was observed a few times. The CDR3, as DNA: TGCGCCAGCAGCCAAGAGAGTTTTGCAGGGTCCAACTATGGCTACACCTTC. Residues: CASSQESFAGSNYGYTF. V and J are TRBV4-3 and TRBJ1-2, with D possibly TRBD1 on 5 matching bases. V was cut by 0 bases and J by 2 bases, with 16 bases left in between. Germline V CDR1 and CDR2: LGHNA, YSLEER. The CDR3 consists of 17 residues.

The table lists this clonotype with a few counts. The chain employs TRBV7-3 and TRBJ1-1; no definite D call. Deletions cut 5 bases from V and 5 bases from J, with 12 bases between. In germline, CDR1 is SGHTA, CDR2 FQGTGA. The CDR3 has 13 residues. CDR3 residues: CASSIYTRTEAFF. DNA for the CDR3: TGTGCCAGCAGCATCTACACGAGGACTGAAGCTTTCTTT. Combining the CDR3 with reference TRBV7-3 and TRBJ1-1 gives the whole variable domain GAGVSQTPSNKVTEKGKYVELRCDPISGHTALYWYRQSLGQGPEFLIYFQGTGAADDSGLPNDRFFAVRPEGSVSTLKIQRTERGDSAVYLCASSIYTRTEAFFGQGTRLTVV.

In the case of this clonotype: A much larger clone lies a single base off, so this may be a read error. The chain combines TRBV6-5 with TRBJ2-1; TRBD2 is a possible D gene (5 bases). CDR1 MNHEY and CDR2 SVGAGI come from the germline V gene. The CDR3 extends over 15 amino acids. CDR3 region: CTSSLTTFSVDEQFF. CDR3 nucleotides: TGTACCAGCAGTCTTACCACCTTTAGCGTCGATGAGCAGTTCTTC.

This clonotype was counted a few times. This chain links TRBV6-2 or TRBV6-3 with TRBJ2-2; D is perhaps TRBD1 (5 bases). The germline CDR1 and CDR2 sequences are MNHEY and SVGEGT. The CDR3 loop spans 15 amino acids. Between the trimmed V and J ends, which lost 5 bases and 5 bases, there was a span of 15 bases. The CDR3 loop reads CASSASGLGTGELFF. The CDR3 region has the DNA TGTGCCAGCAGTGCCTCAGGGCTAGGGACCGGGGAGCTGTTTTTT.

This clonotype came up a few times. The chain couples TRBV5-6 to TRBJ2-7, with 7 bases matching TRBD1. V lost 6 bases, J lost 0 bases, and 6 bases stayed unmatched. CDR1 is SGHDT, CDR2 YYEEEE, per germline. The CDR3 contains 14 residues. CDR3 loop: CASTSSGGSYEQYF. Here the CDR3 DNA reads TGTGCCAGCACTTCCTCAGGGGGCTCCTACGAGCAGTACTTC.

This clonotype has ten or more counts. The chain has TRBV5-1 and TRBJ2-3; no definite D call. This CDR3 spans 11 amino acids. Trimming left V 0 bases short and J 5 bases short, with 1 base between. Germline loops: CDR1 SGHRS, CDR2 YFSETQ. The CDR3 loop is CASSLEDTQYF. In DNA form, the CDR3 reads TGCGCCAGCAGCTTGGAAGATACGCAGTATTTT.

The chain has TRBV5-1 and TRBJ1-4; the D gene is possibly TRBD1 (6 bases). V lost 4 bases, J lost 7 bases, and 20 bases lay in between. The CDR3 extends over 16 amino acids. Germline CDR1 SGHRS, CDR2 YFSETQ. CDR3 sequence reads: CASSLEVTGISEKLFF. The CDR3 bases are TGCGCCAGCAGCCTGGAGGTAACAGGGATTTCTGAAAAACTGTTTTTT. The complete variable domain, with remaining parts taken from reference TRBV5-1 and TRBJ1-4, reads KAGVTQTPRYLIKTRGQQVTLSCSPISGHRSVSWYQQTPGQGLQFLFEYFSETQRNKGNFPGRFSGRQFSNSRSEMNVSTLELGDSALYLCASSLEVTGISEKLFFGSGTQLSVL.

This clonotype was counted a few times. The V call is TRBV12-3 or TRBV12-4, the J call TRBJ2-2; 12 bases align to TRBD2. The length of the CDR3 is 15 residues. V gave up 5 bases and J gave up 6 bases; unmatched junction bases: 4. CDR3 coding DNA: TGTGCCAGCAGTCCTCTAGCGGGGGGGCCCGGGGAGCTGTTTTTT. As protein: CASSPLAGGPGELFF.

This clonotype was detected ten times or more. The CDR3 region has the DNA TGTGCCAGCAGTTACCGGCCAAACAGGGGGAACGAGCAGTTCTTC. Protein sequence: CASSYRPNRGNEQFF. V gene TRBV6-5 combines with J gene TRBJ2-1; 8 nucleotides agree with TRBD1. This CDR3 has 15 amino acids. J was trimmed by 10 bases and V by 2 bases; bases with no gene match: 10. CDR1 MNHEY and CDR2 SVGAGI come from the germline V gene.

This clonotype has more than one count but fewer than ten. The chain links TRBV6-1 to TRBJ1-5, with D uncertain. Germline V gives CDR1 MNHNS, CDR2 SASEGT. There are 11 residues in the CDR3. V was cut by 1 base and J by 7 bases, with 2 bases left in between. The CDR3 bases are TGTGCCAGCAGTGAAGGACAGCCCCAGCATTTT. Its translation is CASSEGQPQHF.

In this sample, this clonotype turned up many times. The V and J genes are TRBV12-3 or TRBV12-4 and TRBJ1-2; D is possibly TRBD1 (5 bases). This CDR3 is 12 amino acids long. Deletions cut 7 bases from V and 4 bases from J, with 10 bases between. This CDR3 is CASTQGAYGYTF. CDR3 DNA sequence: TGTGCCAGCACCCAGGGAGCCTATGGCTACACCTTC.

The sample holds many counts of this clonotype. V and J are TRBV7-9 and TRBJ1-2; D call uncertain. CDR1 and CDR2 from the germline V gene are SEHNR and FQNEAQ (reference sequence). Trimming cost V 5 bases and J 4 bases, with 8 bases left between them. The CDR3 has 12 residues. In DNA, the CDR3 is TGTGCCAGCAGCACACATTCCTATGGCTACACCTTC. Translating gives CASSTHSYGYTF.

Only one count was recorded for this clonotype. This could be a read error, since a much larger clone is one nucleotide away. The CDR3 does not end in the conserved phenylalanine or tryptophan, so this is likely a read error. The chain employs TRBV19 and TRBJ2-7; 10 bases line up with TRBD1. From germline, CDR1 is LNHDA and CDR2 SQIVND (reference sequence). The CDR3 has 15 amino acids. The V gene end was trimmed by 2 bases and the J gene end by 4 bases; junction bases not matched to a gene: 5. In nucleotides, the CDR3 is TGTGCCAGTAGTATAATCCGGGACAGGGGTTACGAGCAGTACTTA. This gives the protein CASSIIRDRGYEQYL.

V and J are TRBV10-1 and TRBJ2-5; 12 bases fit TRBD2. The CDR3 has 16 amino acids. The germline V gene encodes CDR1 WNHNN and CDR2 SYGVQD (reference sequence). Trimming at V came to 6 bases and at J to 5 bases, leaving 10 bases not matched to a gene. The CDR3 nucleotides are TGCGCCAGCAGCTCCGGGACTAGCGGGCGGAGTGAGACCCAGTACTTC. This encodes CASSSGTSGRSETQYF.

The CDR3 reads CASGTDLLSHQYF. CDR3 DNA sequence: TGTGCCAGCGGCACAGACCTATTATCCCACCAGTACTTC. V usage is TRBV7-9 and J usage is TRBJ2-7; D unclear. Germline CDR1 reads SEHNR; CDR2 reads FQNEAQ (reference sequence). The V end lost 8 bases, the J end lost 10 bases, and 21 bases lay between the germline ends. The CDR3 extends over 13 amino acids.

V gene TRBV6-4 combines with J gene TRBJ1-2; unclear D gene. Germline CDR1 MRHNA, CDR2 SNTAGT. Deletions cut 4 bases from V and 8 bases from J, with 14 bases between. The length of the CDR3 is 13 residues. The CDR3 region is CASSVSLNRGYTF. DNA for the CDR3: TGTGCCAGCAGTGTATCGTTGAATCGGGGCTACACCTTC.

The J gene is TRBJ2-7, the V gene TRBV4-1; D is undetermined. Germline-derived CDR1 and CDR2 are MGHRA and YSYEKL. The V gene lost 4 bases and the J gene lost 0 bases, with 7 bases spanning the gap. The CDR3 length is 13 residues. As DNA, the CDR3 is TGCGCCAGCAGCCCCCGAAGCTCCTACGAGCAGTACTTC. Translation: CASSPRSSYEQYF.

The V gene is TRBV6-5, the J gene TRBJ2-6, with TRBD1 identical over 11 bases. Germline values: CDR1 MNHEY, CDR2 SVGAGI. There are 17 residues in the CDR3. Unmatched junction bases numbered 5, after V lost 7 bases and J lost 0 bases. CDR3 bases: TGTGCCAGCAAGAGGACAGGGGGCTCCTCTGGGGCCAACGTCCTGACTTTC. Residues: CASKRTGGSSGANVLTF.

This rearrangement joins TRBV11-2 to TRBJ1-1; 11 bases align to TRBD1. CDR1 is SGHAT and CDR2 is FQNNGV in the germline V gene. The CDR3 sequence is 15 residues long. Trimming took 5 bases from V and 6 from J; bases not matched to a gene: 8. CDR3 amino acids: CASSLRGQGASEAFF. The DNA for the CDR3 is TGTGCCAGCAGCCTCCGAGGACAGGGGGCCTCTGAAGCTTTCTTT. The variable domain in full, completed from reference TRBV11-2 and TRBJ1-1, reads EAGVAQSPRYKIIEKRQSVAFWCNPISGHATLYWYQQILGQGPKLLIQFQNNGVVDDSQLPKDRFSAERLKGVDSTLKIQPAKLEDSAVYLCASSLRGQGASEAFFGQGTRLTVV.

The chain carries TRBV9 and TRBJ2-3; D might be TRBD2 (5 bases). CDR3 size: 15 residues. Deletions cut 0 bases from V and 4 bases from J, with 12 bases between. Germline assignment: CDR1 SGDLS and CDR2 YYNGEE. This chain's CDR3 is CASSVGSLRADTQYF. The DNA of the CDR3 is TGTGCCAGCAGCGTAGGTTCGCTGCGGGCAGATACGCAGTATTTT.

In its sample, this clonotype was seen many times. The V and J genes are TRBV5-1 and TRBJ1-1; 7 bases line up with TRBD1. The CDR3 length is 13 residues. V dropped 4 bases and J dropped 8; count of bases not matched to a gene: 8. The germline gives CDR1 SGHRS, CDR2 YFSETQ. The CDR3 region is CASSPDRSREAFF. CDR3 coding DNA: TGCGCCAGCAGCCCGGACAGGTCTCGAGAAGCTTTCTTT.

This rearrangement joins TRBV6-1 to TRBJ2-1, with 9 bases aligning to TRBD1. The length of the CDR3 is 15 residues. Trimming at V came to 0 bases and at J to 9 bases, leaving 6 bases not matched to a gene. CDR1 and CDR2 (germline): MNHNS, SASEGT. CDR3 DNA sequence: TGTGCCAGCAGTGAAGCGCGGACAGGGGCGGCTGAGCAGTTCTTC. This encodes CASSEARTGAAEQFF.

The table lists this clonotype with a few counts. J is TRBJ2-1 and V is TRBV20-1; 12 nucleotides match TRBD2. Germline trimming cut 5 bases from V and 0 bases from J; bases unmatched to any gene: 2. The CDR3 length is 15 residues. Germline CDR1 is DFQATT and CDR2 is SNEGSKA (reference sequence). CDR3 DNA: TGCAGTGCTGGGACTAGCGGGTCCTCCTACAATGAGCAGTTCTTC. Translation: CSAGTSGSSYNEQFF.

The V call is TRBV20-1, the J call TRBJ1-5; no clear D gene. The CDR3 has 13 residues. V dropped 5 bases and J dropped 1 base, with 9 bases sitting between them. The germline V gene encodes CDR1 DFQATT and CDR2 SNEGSKA (reference sequence). The DNA of the CDR3 is TGCAGTGCTCACTCAGGAAGCAATCAGCCCCAGCATTTT. It is translated as CSAHSGSNQPQHF.

Only a few counts were recorded for this clonotype. V is TRBV12-3 or TRBV12-4 and J is TRBJ2-7; D is possibly TRBD1 or TRBD2 (6 bases each). V was cut by 6 bases and J by 4 bases, with 10 bases left in between. CDR3 length equals 12 residues. CDR3 DNA sequence: TGTGCCAGCAGACAAGGGGGGTACGAGCAGTACTTC. It yields the protein CASRQGGYEQYF.

There are many counts of this clonotype. The V gene is TRBV7-2, the J gene TRBJ2-3, with D perhaps assigned TRBD1 or TRBD2 (5 bases each). V shed 1 base and J shed 8 bases, with 16 bases lying between them. Looked up from germline, CDR1 is SGHTA and CDR2 is FQGNSA. The CDR3 extends over 15 amino acids. The CDR3 sequence is CASSLVGTPSATQYF. The CDR3 nucleotides read TGTGCCAGCAGCTTAGTGGGGACCCCGTCGGCTACGCAGTATTTT.